This is a list of T cell receptor beta chains from one sample in a study of Ad26.COV2.S vaccination and SARS-CoV-2 variants. The method was immunoSEQ multiplex PCR; TCRdb's version includes in-frame clones alone and lacks a portion of them. The sample lists about 410,000 clones, about 90% seen once, with around 1.7% in the top ten. Sample: peripheral blood, taken in a trial of Ad26.COV2.S vaccine versus placebo. Every receptor here comes from a person aged 18 to 65 who received the Ad26.COV2.S COVID-19 vaccine or a placebo. CDR3s include the opening cysteine and the closing phenylalanine or tryptophan. D genes are given only for firm matches. The size of a clone is reported for some rows only, either as once, few or many, or as a class for expanded clones.

.,few,13,TRBJ1-4,TRBV6-6,TGTGCCAGCAGTTATGGGGTCTTGGAAAAACTGTTTTTT,CASSYGVLEKLFF
.,.,14,TRBJ2-3,TRBV10-1,TGCGCCAGCAGTGGCAGGGCGGGTACAGATACGCAGTATTTT,CASSGRAGTDTQYF
.,.,16,TRBJ2-5,TRBV7-9,TGTGCCAGCAGCTTAAGTGGGCGTGACAGGCAAGAGACCCAGTACTTC,CASSLSGRDRQETQYF
.,.,14,TRBJ2-7,TRBV24-1,TGTGCCACCAGTGACTCTGACAGGATCTACGAGCAGTACTTC,CATSDSDRIYEQYF
.,.,18,TRBJ1-5,TRBV12-5,TGTGCTAGTGGTTTGGATAAGACAGGTTCTTATAGCAATCAGCCCCAGCATTTT,CASGLDKTGSYSNQPQHF
TRBD1,.,12,TRBJ1-2,TRBV6-5,TGTGCCAGCAGCAGGGGGACAGATGGCTACACCTTC,CASSRGTDGYTF
.,once,16,TRBJ1-3,TRBV25-1,TGTGCCAGCAGTGATCGGGACATCAACTGGGGAAACACCATATATTTT,CASSDRDINWGNTIYF
TRBD1,once,15,TRBJ1-5,TRBV6-6,TGTGCCAGCACTAATCAGGGGGAAAGCAATCAGCCCCAGCATTTT,CASTNQGESNQPQHF
.,once,13,TRBJ2-7,TRBV6-5,TGTGCCAGCGGGGGCAGGATCAACTACGAGCAGTACTTC,CASGGRINYEQYF
.,.,15,TRBJ2-3,TRBV4-3,TGCGCCAGCAGCCAAGCCCACAGGGTCTCAGATACGCAGTATTTT,CASSQAHRVSDTQYF
TRBD1,.,16,TRBJ2-1,TRBV6-1,TGTGCCAGCAGTGAAAAACCGGGACAGCCCTACAATGAGCAGTTCTTC,CASSEKPGQPYNEQFF
.,once,15,TRBJ2-1,TRBV19,TGTGCCAGTAGTCCTTCAGGGGTGAGTTACAATGAGCAGTTCTTC,CASSPSGVSYNEQFF
.,.,15,TRBJ1-1,TRBV5-1,TGCGCCAGCAGCCGAGGACACTTGGAGGGGACTGAAGCTTTCTTT,CASSRGHLEGTEAFF
.,.,14,TRBJ1-1,TRBV7-9,TGTGCCAGCAGACGCCCGGGGATGAACACTGAAGCTTTCTTT,CASRRPGMNTEAFF
.,.,13,TRBJ2-4,TRBV30,TGTGCCTGGAGGGGGGGCCCCTTGGACATTCAGTACTTC,CAWRGGPLDIQYF